One and the same sample provided the 32 T cell receptor beta chains below, sequenced in a study of blood T cell repertoires in COVID-19. The protocol was immunoSEQ multiplex PCR, while the TCRdb copy is restricted to in-frame clones and leaves out a portion. The table lists about 130,000 clones, about nine tenths of them singletons. The source material was peripheral blood. The receptors stem from a woman between 65 and 79 years old with COVID-19, enrolled during active disease.

The V and J genes are TRBV3-1 (or the pseudogene TRBV3-2) and TRBJ2-1; 11 bases map to TRBD2. Germline V lookup: CDR1 LGHDT, CDR2 YNNKEL (reference sequence). The CDR3 contains 17 residues. The V gene end was trimmed by 0 bases and the J gene end by 5 bases; junction bases not matched to a gene: 6. The CDR3 DNA reads TGTGCCAGCAGCCAAGATAGACTAGCGGGGTTAGACAATGAGCAGTTCTTC. Translating gives CASSQDRLAGLDNEQFF.

The chain is built from TRBV5-1 and TRBJ2-7; perhaps TRBD1 as D (6 bases). This CDR3 contains 13 residues. V was cut by 4 bases and J by 4 bases, with 12 bases left in between. The germline V gene encodes CDR1 SGHRS and CDR2 YFSETQ. The CDR3 sequence is CASSPGQTYEQYF. CDR3 coding DNA: TGCGCCAGCAGCCCGGGACAAACTTACGAGCAGTACTTC.

V usage is TRBV27 and J usage is TRBJ2-3; TRBD2 matches at 12 bases. The V gene end was trimmed by 4 bases and the J gene end by 2 bases; junction bases not matched to a gene: 7. The CDR3 covers 17 residues. Germline CDR1 is MNHEY and CDR2 is SMNVEV (reference sequence). CDR3 coding DNA: TGTGCCAGCAGTTCACTGGGACTAGCGGGCTCCACAGATACGCAGTATTTT. Translation gives CASSSLGLAGSTDTQYF.

The chain is built from TRBV30 and TRBJ1-5, with a tentative D call TRBD1 (5 bases). Germline-derived CDR1 and CDR2 are GTSNPN and SVGIG (reference sequence). Trimming cost V 1 base and J 5 bases, with 12 bases left between them. The CDR3 sequence is 14 residues long. CDR3 DNA: TGTGCCTGGAGTGGACCCGACAGATATCAGCCCCAGCATTTT. It codes for CAWSGPDRYQPQHF.

The chain has TRBV3-1 (or the pseudogene TRBV3-2) and TRBJ2-5; 14 nucleotides agree with TRBD2. Germline loops: CDR1 LGHDT, CDR2 YNNKEL (reference sequence). The CDR3 loop spans 16 amino acids. Trimming at V came to 0 bases and at J to 8 bases, leaving 5 bases not matched to a gene. The CDR3 DNA is TGTGCCAGCAGCCAAGAATGGACTAGCGGGGGGCGCACCCAGTACTTC. Its translation: CASSQEWTSGGRTQYF.

The genes are TRBV11-3 and TRBJ2-5; tentative D call: TRBD2 (5 bases). The CDR3 is 13 residues long. CDR1 is SGHNT and CDR2 is YENEEA in the germline V gene. V gave up 0 bases and J gave up 5 bases, with 7 bases separating them. As DNA, the CDR3 is TGTGCCAGCAGCTTAGATCGAGGGGAGACCCAGTACTTC. Translating gives CASSLDRGETQYF.

The V and J genes are TRBV5-1 and TRBJ2-3; TRBD1 is a possible D gene (5 bases). The germline gives CDR1 SGHRS, CDR2 YFSETQ. Between the trimmed V and J ends, which lost 0 bases and 4 bases, there was a span of 12 bases. The CDR3 consists of 15 residues. CDR3 coding DNA: TGCGCCAGCAGCTTGGCTATGGGGCAAGCAGATACGCAGTATTTT. It yields the protein CASSLAMGQADTQYF.

V usage is TRBV6-5 and J usage is TRBJ1-2, with a weak D call TRBD1 (6 bases). V dropped 7 bases and J dropped 4 bases, with 19 bases sitting between them. From germline, CDR1 is MNHEY and CDR2 SVGAGI. There are 15 residues in the CDR3. The CDR3 DNA follows: TGTGCCAGCAAAAACGGCTGGGGGCCGGGCTATGGCTACACCTTC. Protein: CASKNGWGPGYGYTF.

This chain uses TRBV7-3 with TRBJ2-3, with TRBD1 matching over 9 bases. Trimming removed 4 bases from V and 8 bases from J; junction bases left unmatched: 7. This CDR3 is built from 14 residues. The germline V gene has CDR1 SGHTA and CDR2 FQGTGA. CDR3 nucleotide sequence: TGTGCCAGCAGCTCCCAACAGGGGGCGGGTACGCAGTATTTT. It is translated as CASSSQQGAGTQYF.

The V call is TRBV12-5, the J call TRBJ2-7; 8 nucleotides align to TRBD1. In germline, CDR1 is LGHNT, CDR2 FRNRAP. J was trimmed by 5 bases and V by 7 bases; bases with no gene match: 10. The CDR3 runs to 14 residues. The CDR3 protein is CASARGQGIDEQYF. The CDR3 bases are TGTGCTAGTGCCAGGGGGCAGGGCATCGACGAGCAGTACTTC.

This clone was picked up a small number of times. The chain has TRBV3-1 (or the pseudogene TRBV3-2) and TRBJ1-2, with TRBD1 matching over 7 bases. In germline, CDR1 is LGHDT, CDR2 YNNKEL (reference sequence). J gave up 5 bases and V 3 bases, and 9 bases lay outside the gene matches. The CDR3 length is 15 residues. The CDR3 nucleotides are TGTGCCAGCAGCCAGGAAGGGACAGCGCTTTATGGCTACACCTTC. This sequence encodes CASSQEGTALYGYTF.

The chain employs TRBV11-3 and TRBJ1-6, with TRBD1 identical over 8 bases. The CDR3 has 16 residues. Per germline, CDR1 SGHNT and CDR2 YENEEA. V shed 5 bases, J shed 4 bases, and the junction held 7 bases outside the gene matches. The CDR3 nucleotides are TGTGCCAGCAGCGCCGGGACAGGAGGATATAATTCACCCCTCCACTTT. Its translation: CASSAGTGGYNSPLHF.

The chain combines TRBV7-2 with TRBJ1-2; 8 bases are shared with TRBD1. The V gene's germline CDR1 is SGHTA and CDR2 FQGNSA. V lost 2 bases, J lost 5 bases, and 7 bases stayed unmatched. The CDR3 is 15 residues long. CDR3 DNA: TGTGCCAGCAGCTTACGGGCAGGGGGCTCGTATGGCTACACCTTC. Its protein product is CASSLRAGGSYGYTF. Complete variable domain (other parts from reference TRBV7-2 and TRBJ1-2): GAGVSQSPSNKVTEKGKDVELRCDPISGHTALYWYRQSLGQGLEFLIYFQGNSAPDKSGLPSDRFSAERTGGSVSTLTIQRTQQEDSAVYLCASSLRAGGSYGYTFGSGTRLTVV.

This sequence joins TRBV19 and TRBJ1-1, with TRBD1 matching 7 bases. Germline V gives CDR1 LNHDA, CDR2 SQIVND (reference sequence). This CDR3 has 14 amino acids. V shed 7 bases, J shed 0 bases, and the junction held 5 bases outside the gene matches. The CDR3 loop reads CASNSGQLNTEAFF. The CDR3 DNA follows: TGTGCCAGTAACTCGGGACAGCTGAACACTGAAGCTTTCTTT.

The J gene is TRBJ2-2, the V gene TRBV7-9, with D unresolved. Germline lookup yields CDR1 SEHNR and CDR2 FQNEAQ (reference sequence). This CDR3 is 13 amino acids long. The V and J ends lost 5 bases and 6 bases respectively, with 10 bases between them. The CDR3, as DNA: TGTGCCAGCAGCCCCCCGAGGCCCGGGGAGCTGTTTTTT. This translates into CASSPPRPGELFF.

The chain couples TRBV28 to TRBJ1-2; no firm D call. CDR1 and CDR2 (germline): MDHEN, SYDVKM. Trimming took off 6 bases at V and 2 bases at J, with 16 bases between the two ends. The CDR3 has 15 residues. CDR3 sequence (DNA): TGTGCCAGCAGCCCTCCTTCGGGGAACAACTATGGCTACACCTTC. Its protein product is CASSPPSGNNYGYTF.

This sequence joins TRBV2 and TRBJ1-5; D remains ambiguous. Trimming stripped 6 bases from V and 0 bases from J, with 12 bases between. CDR1 SNHLY and CDR2 FYNNEI come from the germline V gene. CDR3 size: 15 residues. This CDR3 reads CASSPGPLSNQPQHF. CDR3 in DNA: TGTGCCAGCAGCCCAGGCCCCCTTAGCAATCAGCCCCAGCATTTT.

This sequence joins TRBV24-1 and TRBJ2-5, with D perhaps matching TRBD2 (6 bases). The CDR3 spans 16 residues. V was trimmed by 2 bases and J by 1 base, leaving 13 bases between them. From germline, CDR1 is KGHDR and CDR2 SFDVKD. CDR3 nucleotide sequence: TGTGCCACCAGTGATTCCGCCCCGGAGGGCCAAGAGACCCAGTACTTC. It translates to CATSDSAPEGQETQYF.

The chain combines TRBV5-4 with TRBJ2-1, with 8 bases lining up with TRBD2. Germline lookup yields CDR1 SGHNT and CDR2 YYREEE (reference sequence). The trim removed 3 bases at V and 3 bases at J, leaving 11 bases unmatched. The CDR3 covers 17 residues. The CDR3 is CASSWAPGGVIYNEQFF. DNA for the CDR3: TGTGCCAGCAGCTGGGCGCCCGGGGGGGTCATCTACAATGAGCAGTTCTTC. Using reference TRBV5-4 and TRBJ2-1 for the parts outside the CDR3, the full variable domain is ETGVTQSPTHLIKTRGQQVTLRCSSQSGHNTVSWYQQALGQGPQFIFQYYREEENGRGNFPPRFSGLQFPNYSSELNVNALELDDSALYLCASSWAPGGVIYNEQFFGPGTRLTVL.

This chain uses TRBV6-5 with TRBJ1-1, with 7 bases lining up with TRBD1. V lost 6 bases, J lost 1 base, and 5 bases stayed unmatched. Germline lookup yields CDR1 MNHEY and CDR2 SVGAGI. CDR3 size: 14 residues. CDR3 coding DNA: TGTGCCAGCAGAAGGGGGCTTGGGAACACTGAAGCTTTCTTT. Its protein is CASRRGLGNTEAFF.

In DNA, the CDR3 is TGCAGTGCTAGTTATCCCGGGACCAGGGACAGCACTGAAGCTTTCTTT. Amino acids: CSASYPGTRDSTEAFF. The chain has TRBV20-1 and TRBJ1-1; 7 bases are a match to TRBD1. Per germline, CDR1 DFQATT and CDR2 SNEGSKA (reference sequence). CDR3 length equals 16 residues. Trimming took 3 bases from V and 4 from J; bases not matched to a gene: 14.

This chain joins TRBV6-1 and TRBJ2-1, with D possibly TRBD2 on 6 matching bases. Germline lookup yields CDR1 MNHNS and CDR2 SASEGT. Trimming shortened V by 3 bases and J by 4 bases, and 16 bases separated the two germline ends. The CDR3 covers 16 residues. The CDR3, as DNA: TGTGCCAGCAGTGAGGGCCGGGACTCGACTTACAATGAGCAGTTCTTC. Residues: CASSEGRDSTYNEQFF.

The chain has TRBV5-1 and TRBJ1-1; 8 nucleotides align to TRBD1. V lost 4 bases and J lost 2; bases outside the gene matches: 7. Looked up from germline, CDR1 is SGHRS and CDR2 is YFSETQ. CDR3 length: 15 residues. The CDR3: CASSNRDRSNTEAFF. CDR3 bases: TGCGCCAGCAGCAACCGGGACAGGAGTAACACTGAAGCTTTCTTT.

This rearrangement joins TRBV6-5 to TRBJ1-1; D possibly corresponds to TRBD1 (6 bases). In germline, CDR1 is MNHEY, CDR2 SVGAGI. Trimming took off 6 bases at V and 2 bases at J, with 13 bases between the two ends. The CDR3 length is 14 residues. CDR3 bases: TGTGCCAGCAGGCTCGGACAGAAAAACACTGAAGCTTTCTTT. Its translation: CASRLGQKNTEAFF.

This clone showed up just a few times. The chain couples TRBV5-1 to TRBJ1-4; maybe TRBD1 (5 bases). The V gene lost 2 bases and the J gene lost 2 bases, with 10 bases spanning the gap. The CDR3 has 15 residues. Germline assignment: CDR1 SGHRS and CDR2 YFSETQ. CDR3 nucleotide sequence: TGCGCCAGCAGCTTCCGACAGCCCACTAATGAAAAACTGTTTTTT. The encoded protein is CASSFRQPTNEKLFF.

CDR3 in amino acids: CASSPVVTGELFF. The CDR3 DNA sequence: TGTGCCAGCAGCCCAGTGGTCACCGGGGAGCTGTTTTTT. This chain links TRBV14 with TRBJ2-2; no clear D. With 4 bases removed from V and 4 bases from J, the gap between germline ends came to 7 bases. The CDR3 is made up of 13 amino acids. Germline CDR1 is SGHDN and CDR2 is FVKESK.

This clone was counted between two and nine times. An end of the junction differs from the germline gene, which may be a read error. This chain joins TRBV4-1 and TRBJ1-2, with D perhaps TRBD1 (5 bases). This CDR3 has 14 residues. CDR1 is MGHRA, CDR2 YSYEKL, per germline. The CDR3 spells CASSQGNGDYGYSF. The CDR3 nucleotides are TGCGCCAGCAGCCAAGGAAATGGGGACTATGGCTACTCCTTC.

The chain couples TRBV7-2 to TRBJ1-1, with TRBD1 as a possible D gene (5 bases). The germline gives CDR1 SGHTA, CDR2 FQGNSA. Trimming shortened V by 2 bases and J by 4 bases, and 11 bases separated the two germline ends. This CDR3 is built from 14 residues. The CDR3 sequence: CASSLWGAVTEAFF. CDR3 sequence (DNA): TGTGCCAGCAGCTTATGGGGCGCGGTCACTGAAGCTTTCTTT.

J is TRBJ2-5 and V is TRBV6-1; TRBD1 agrees at 8 bases. Trimming removed 3 bases from V and 4 bases from J; junction bases left unmatched: 7. This CDR3 is built from 15 residues. Germline V gene data show CDR1 as MNHNS and CDR2 as SASEGT. The CDR3 bases are TGTGCCAGCAGTGAGGATTCAGGGGGCGGAGAGACCCAGTACTTC. Translation: CASSEDSGGGETQYF.

The chain uses TRBV5-6 and TRBJ2-3; D may be TRBD1 (6 bases). The CDR3 is made up of 12 amino acids. The germline V and J ends were trimmed by 4 bases and 9 bases, with 12 bases remaining between them. In germline, CDR1 is SGHDT, CDR2 YYEEEE. The CDR3 sequence is CASSAGTSTQYF. The CDR3 region has the DNA TGTGCCAGCAGCGCCGGGACATCGACGCAGTATTTT.

The sample holds a few counts of this clone. In DNA, the CDR3 is TGCGCCAGCAGCGGTGGACAGGGCCGGGAAGCTTTCTTT. As protein: CASSGGQGREAFF. V and J are TRBV5-1 and TRBJ1-1; 8 positions match TRBD1. Germline CDR1 is SGHRS and CDR2 is YFSETQ. This CDR3 spans 13 amino acids. After removal of 4 bases from V and 8 bases from J, the junction contained 7 bases not matched to a gene. The entire variable domain, with the rest obtained from reference TRBV5-1 and TRBJ1-1, is as follows: KAGVTQTPRYLIKTRGQQVTLSCSPISGHRSVSWYQQTPGQGLQFLFEYFSETQRNKGNFPGRFSGRQFSNSRSEMNVSTLELGDSALYLCASSGGQGREAFFGQGTRLTVV.

This clone was seen once. The rearrangement links TRBV12-3 or TRBV12-4 to TRBJ1-5; no reliable D call. The V and J ends lost 2 bases and 6 bases respectively, with 8 bases between them. The CDR3 totals 13 residues. The CDR3 region is CASSLNGGQPQHF. The CDR3 DNA reads TGTGCCAGCAGTTTAAATGGAGGTCAGCCCCAGCATTTT.